The 27 T cell receptor beta chains listed next were all sequenced from one sample in a study of early T cells in non-severe SARS-CoV-2 infection. One entry per CDR3 protein, called by TCRdb with MiXCR from the 5' RACE reads. The data show some 30,000 distinct CDR3 sequences, around 4% seen once. The sequencing sample was made of whole blood. Receptor source: an adult who was a healthcare worker with PCR-confirmed SARS-CoV-2 infection or an uninfected control (not recorded which).

This clonotype was seen repeatedly, ten times or more. The chain is built from TRBV6-5 and TRBJ2-5; the D gene could be TRBD1 or TRBD2 (6 bases each). Germline-derived CDR1 and CDR2 are MNHEY and SVGAGI. Trimming shortened V by 0 bases and J by 10 bases, and 27 bases separated the two germline ends. This CDR3 has 18 residues. In DNA, the CDR3 is TGTGCCAGCAGTTACTCAGTCGGGACACAGCTTCTTATCGGGGGCCAGTACTTC. Translated, it gives CASSYSVGTQLLIGGQYF.

This clonotype was detected many times. The chain is built from TRBV20-1 and TRBJ2-1; possible D gene TRBD1, 6 bases. Germline V CDR1 and CDR2: DFQATT, SNEGSKA (reference sequence). V was clipped by 6 bases and J by 7 bases, with 19 bases between them. The CDR3 consists of 14 residues. The DNA of the CDR3 is TGCAGTGCCCCGGGCCTCACAAGGGGGAATGAGCAGTTCTTC. Its protein product is CSAPGLTRGNEQFF.

The J gene is TRBJ2-7, the V gene TRBV29-1; weak D call: TRBD2 (6 bases). CDR1 and CDR2 from the germline V gene are SQVTM and ANQGSEA. This CDR3 is built from 14 residues. V lost 1 base to trimming and J lost 4 bases, with 14 bases between them. For the CDR3, the DNA is TGCAGCGTTGAAGGTTATGGGGGGAAGTACGAGCAGTACTTC. The encoded protein is CSVEGYGGKYEQYF.

This clonotype was counted at least ten times. The chain combines TRBV19 with TRBJ2-1, with a weak D call TRBD1 (6 bases). Trimming shortened V by 3 bases and J by 9 bases, and 12 bases separated the two germline ends. This CDR3 region has 13 residues. The germline CDR1 and CDR2 sequences are LNHDA and SQIVND (reference sequence). CDR3 loop: CASSMGALVEQFF. CDR3 bases: TGTGCCAGTAGTATGGGGGCATTAGTTGAGCAGTTCTTC.

This clonotype occurred many times. The CDR3 DNA follows: TGTGCCAGTAGCTTCATCAAACAGGGGGGAAATTCACCCCTCCACTTT. Its translation: CASSFIKQGGNSPLHF. The rearrangement links TRBV19 to TRBJ1-6; 8 nucleotides align to TRBD1. With 6 bases clipped from V and 7 bases from J, the junction kept 11 bases outside the gene matches. Per germline, CDR1 LNHDA and CDR2 SQIVND (reference sequence). The CDR3 totals 16 residues.

This clonotype is medium-sized in the sample. V is TRBV20-1 and J is TRBJ2-3; D is perhaps TRBD1 (6 bases). The V gene's germline CDR1 is DFQATT and CDR2 SNEGSKA (reference sequence). Trimming pared 6 bases from V and 6 bases from J, leaving 16 bases between. The CDR3 covers 13 residues. CDR3 region: CSAWTASRDTQYF. CDR3 nucleotide sequence: TGCAGTGCCTGGACAGCCTCGCGGGATACGCAGTATTTT.

This clonotype was seen ten or more times. The V gene is TRBV3-1, the J gene TRBJ2-1; 11 positions match TRBD2. V trimming: 2 bases; J trimming: 5 bases; junction bases outside the gene matches: 5. CDR1 is LGHDT and CDR2 is YNNKEL in the germline V gene (reference sequence). The CDR3 totals 16 residues. As DNA, the CDR3 is TGTGCCAGCAGCCAAATTAGCGGGGGGGCCCACAATGAGCAGTTCTTC. It codes for CASSQISGGAHNEQFF.

This rearrangement joins TRBV6-1 to TRBJ2-7, with 10 bases lining up with TRBD2. Germline-derived CDR1 and CDR2 are MNHNS and SASEGT. This CDR3 region has 14 residues. Trimming removed 6 bases from V and 2 bases from J; junction bases left unmatched: 4. CDR3 DNA: TGTGCCAGCAGCAGGACTAGCGGCGCCTACGAGCAGTACTTC. Translating it yields CASSRTSGAYEQYF.

V gene TRBV20-1 combines with J gene TRBJ2-7; D remains ambiguous. V gave up 3 bases and J gave up 3 bases, with 15 bases separating them. The CDR3 runs to 14 residues. CDR1 DFQATT and CDR2 SNEGSKA come from the germline V gene (reference sequence). The CDR3 DNA reads as TGCAGTGCTAGTCCTCGTCAACTTTTCTACGAGCAGTACTTC. Translated, it gives CSASPRQLFYEQYF.

This clonotype has a count of ten or more. V is TRBV6-4 and J is TRBJ2-6; D ambiguous. The V and J ends lost 0 bases and 4 bases respectively, with 10 bases between them. CDR3 length: 16 amino acids. Germline V gene sequence: CDR1 MRHNA, CDR2 SNTAGT. The CDR3 bases are TGTGCCAGCAGTGACTCGAGTCTAGGAGGGGCCAACGTCCTGACTTTC. It specifies CASSDSSLGGANVLTF.

In this sample, this clonotype turned up many times. V and J are TRBV5-1 and TRBJ1-5, with D possibly being TRBD1 (6 bases). V was trimmed by 0 bases and J by 7 bases, leaving 11 bases between them. CDR3 size: 14 residues. Germline CDR1 reads SGHRS; CDR2 reads YFSETQ. The CDR3 DNA reads as TGCGCCAGCAGCTTGGATACAGGGAAGCAGCCCCAGCATTTT. It codes for CASSLDTGKQPQHF.

This clonotype was seen a few times. This chain joins TRBV6-1 and TRBJ2-2; 7 nucleotides line up with TRBD1. This CDR3 is 14 amino acids long. The germline V gene encodes CDR1 MNHNS and CDR2 SASEGT. After removal of 8 bases from V and 0 bases from J, the junction contained 3 bases not matched to a gene. The CDR3 protein is CASPGTANTGELFF. The CDR3 DNA sequence: TGTGCCAGCCCCGGGACAGCGAACACCGGGGAGCTGTTTTTT.

This clonotype has ten or more counts. This chain links TRBV7-9 with TRBJ2-7, with D possibly TRBD1 on 5 matching bases. Germline loops: CDR1 SEHNR, CDR2 FQNEAQ (reference sequence). With 5 bases removed from V and 1 base from J, the gap between germline ends came to 27 bases. The CDR3 loop spans 19 amino acids. Here the CDR3 reads CASSRGGVQGASWSYEQYF. The DNA of the CDR3 is TGTGCCAGCAGCCGCGGCGGAGTGCAGGGTGCTTCCTGGTCCTACGAGCAGTACTTC.

This clonotype was seen only a few times. The J gene is TRBJ2-7, the V gene TRBV9; D tentatively reads TRBD1 or TRBD2 (5 bases each). CDR1 and CDR2 (germline): SGDLS, YYNGEE. CDR3 size: 14 residues. The V and J ends lost 4 bases and 1 base respectively, with 12 bases between them. The DNA of the CDR3 is TGTGCCAGCAGCATCCGGGACGGGTCCTACGAGCAGTACTTC. The encoded protein is CASSIRDGSYEQYF.

This chain connects TRBV11-2 to TRBJ2-3; perhaps TRBD1 as D (6 bases). Germline V CDR1 and CDR2: SGHAT, FQNNGV. V gave up 9 bases and J gave up 0 bases, with 10 bases separating them. The CDR3 has 13 amino acids. CDR3 coding DNA: TGTGCCAGTAAACAGGGTAGCACAGATACGCAGTATTTT. It encodes CASKQGSTDTQYF.

This clonotype has more than one count but fewer than ten. The rearrangement uses TRBV20-1 and TRBJ1-1, with D tentatively TRBD1 (5 bases). This CDR3 contains 14 residues. Germline V gives CDR1 DFQATT, CDR2 SNEGSKA (reference sequence). V dropped 4 bases and J dropped 4 bases, with 16 bases sitting between them. The CDR3 DNA sequence: TGCAGTGCTAAACATAGGGGTTCGGGCACTGAAGCTTTCTTT. Residues: CSAKHRGSGTEAFF.

This clonotype was observed a few times. CDR3 DNA sequence: TGTGCCAGCACAGGGGCGCCCACTGAAAAACTGTTTTTT. This translates into CASTGAPTEKLFF. V usage is TRBV19 and J usage is TRBJ1-4, with 7 bases fitting TRBD1. Germline trimming cut 9 bases from V and 7 bases from J; bases unmatched to any gene: 8. Per germline, CDR1 LNHDA and CDR2 SQIVND (reference sequence). This CDR3 comprises 13 residues.

This clonotype showed up many times. V and J are TRBV29-1 and TRBJ1-4, with D uncertain. Germline CDR1 is SQVTM and CDR2 is ANQGSEA. Trimming pared 4 bases from V and 7 bases from J, leaving 13 bases between. The CDR3 runs 13 residues. The CDR3 loop is CSVATFPGEKLFF. The CDR3 DNA reads TGCAGCGTTGCGACATTCCCGGGTGAAAAACTGTTTTTT.

In this sample, this clonotype turned up many times. This rearrangement joins TRBV10-2 to TRBJ1-2; 9 bases align to TRBD1. The V and J ends lost 6 bases and 4 bases, in that order; junction bases with no gene match: 9. The CDR3 spans 15 residues. The germline gives CDR1 WSHSY, CDR2 SAAADI. In DNA form, the CDR3 reads TGCGCCAGCAGAGGGTTAACAGGGGGCTTCTATGGCTACACCTTC. Protein product: CASRGLTGGFYGYTF.

The table lists this clonotype with a few counts. The chain employs TRBV7-6 and TRBJ2-5; TRBD2 matches 12 bases. The junction had 6 bases not matched to a gene; V was cut back by 0 bases and J by 1 base. Germline V gene data show CDR1 as SGHVS and CDR2 as FNYEAQ. The CDR3 is 18 amino acids. CDR3 sequence (DNA): TGTGCCAGCAGCTTAGCGGTGACTAGCGGGAGCCTCCAAGAGACCCAGTACTTC. This sequence encodes CASSLAVTSGSLQETQYF.

This clonotype was seen repeatedly, ten times or more. V usage is TRBV29-1 and J usage is TRBJ1-2; TRBD1 matches 12 bases. The CDR3 covers 12 residues. Trimming removed 6 bases from V and 7 bases from J; junction bases left unmatched: 3. Germline V CDR1 and CDR2: SQVTM, ANQGSEA. The CDR3 is CSVRDRGLGYTF. CDR3 sequence (DNA): TGCAGCGTCCGGGACAGGGGGCTTGGCTACACCTTC.

To note about this clonotype: One end of the junction does not line up with germline, which may come from a read error. V is TRBV6-2 or TRBV6-3 and J is TRBJ2-1; 9 bases are a match to TRBD1. CDR3 size: 13 residues. Looked up from germline, CDR1 is MNHEY and CDR2 is SVGEGT. The CDR3 reads CASSYPGQGPCLF. DNA for the CDR3: TGTGCCAGCAGTTACCCTGGACAGGGGCCGTGTCTCTTC.

This clonotype was counted at least ten times. The chain links TRBV6-2 or TRBV6-3 to TRBJ2-2; 8 bases match TRBD2. V dropped 2 bases and J dropped 3; count of bases not matched to a gene: 8. CDR1 MNHEY and CDR2 SVGEGT come from the germline V gene. The CDR3 length is 17 residues. CDR3: CASSYPSGGADTGELFF. The CDR3 nucleotides read TGTGCCAGCAGTTACCCCTCCGGGGGGGCCGACACCGGGGAGCTGTTTTTT.

Remarks on this clonotype: A read error may explain this, as a much larger clone is one base away. The chain links TRBV30 to TRBJ1-1; 9 nucleotides match TRBD1. CDR1 is GTSNPN and CDR2 is SVGIG in the germline V gene (reference sequence). This CDR3 has 14 amino acids. As DNA, the CDR3 is TGTGCCTGGAGGATGGACAGGGGAAACACTGAATCTTTCTTT. It translates to CAWRMDRGNTESFF.

This clonotype was recorded a few times. The rearrangement links TRBV7-9 to TRBJ2-2; D is undetermined. Trimming took off 7 bases at V and 1 base at J, with 7 bases between the two ends. The length of the CDR3 is 13 residues. Per germline, CDR1 SEHNR and CDR2 FQNEAQ (reference sequence). Here the CDR3 DNA reads TGTGCCAGCATCCGACAGAACACCGGGGAGCTGTTTTTT. Protein product: CASIRQNTGELFF.

This clonotype was seen repeatedly, ten times or more. In DNA, the CDR3 is TGTGCCAGCAGCTTCGCGGGACATCCCCCCGAGTGGGACAATGAGCAGTTCTTC. Amino acid sequence: CASSFAGHPPEWDNEQFF. The V call is TRBV5-5, the J call TRBJ2-1; D possibly uses TRBD1 or TRBD2 (6 bases each). This CDR3 has 18 residues. Germline assignment: CDR1 SGHKS and CDR2 YYEKEE (reference sequence). Trimming removed 2 bases from V and 5 bases from J, with 23 bases in between. The full variable domain, rest sourced from reference TRBV5-5 and TRBJ2-1, is DAGVTQSPTHLIKTRGQQVTLRCSPISGHKSVSWYQQVLGQGPQFIFQYYEKEERGRGNFPDRFSARQFPNYSSELNVNALLLGDSALYLCASSFAGHPPEWDNEQFFGPGTRLTVL.

This clonotype was picked up many times. This chain links TRBV7-3 with TRBJ2-1, with D hard to call. The CDR3 extends over 15 amino acids. Germline lookup yields CDR1 SGHTA and CDR2 FQGTGA. V lost 4 bases and J lost 0, with 10 bases in between. The chain's CDR3 is CASSSRPLSYNEQFF. In DNA, the CDR3 is TGTGCCAGCAGCTCTCGGCCTCTCTCCTACAATGAGCAGTTCTTC.